This T cell receptor (beta chain) is from a study of blood T cell repertoires in COVID-19. Study processing details: Nucleated cell number was recorded as an estimate derived from reference gene primer amplification. Produced via immunoSEQ multiplex PCR; TCRdb's table is partial and in-frame only. V and J calls and clone size are those listed in that table; D and trimming were worked out from the DNA. The sample has about 94,000 clones; roughly 91% are singletons. The V gene's germline CDR1 is LNHDA and CDR2 SQIVND (reference sequence). The V end lost 7 bases, the J end lost 8 bases, and 17 bases lay between the germline ends. This CDR3 contains 13 residues.

The sample consisted of peripheral blood. This clonotype originated in a woman of 80 years or more with acute or convalescent COVID-19. V is TRBV19 and J is TRBJ1-1; a weak D match, TRBD1 (5 bases). As DNA, the CDR3 is TGTGCCAGTATCGCGGCCCAGGGTGTGGAAGCTTTCTTT. This gives the protein CASIAAQGVEAFF.